This is a list of T cell receptor beta chains from one sample in a study of beta chain features in type 1 diabetes. Generated by immunoSEQ multiplex PCR, the TCRdb table keeps only in-frame clones and is missing some. The sample holds about 300,000 clones, approximately 13% seen once. The sample comprised naive CD4+ T cells from blood. These receptors all come from a woman between 18 and 29 years old with type 1 diabetes. The CDR3 runs from the conserved cysteine through the conserved F or W.

V: TRBV14; length: 17; CDR3: CASSQDRRDRSYNEQFF
V: TRBV9; length: 15; CDR3: CASSSAAGVTDTQYF
V: TRBV29-1; length: 13; CDR3: CSVPLGGFRGYTF
V: TRBV19; length: 14; CDR3: CASSRQSSTDTQYF
V: TRBV5-4; length: 14; CDR3: CASSSPGTYNEQFF
V: TRBV2; length: 12; CDR3: CASSGGLRGYTF
V: TRBV28; length: 16; CDR3: CASSTPSGVPSYEQYF
V: TRBV5-1; length: 15; CDR3: CASSLTASQSDTQYF
V: TRBV2; length: 12; CDR3: CASSLRNTEAFF
V: TRBV9; length: 15; CDR3: CASSARHTLNTEAFF
V: TRBV13; length: 15; CDR3: CASSRGTVKDNEQFF